One T cell receptor (beta chain) is described in this entry. The junction departs from germline at one end; a sequencing error may be responsible. Germline assignment: CDR1 LGHNA and CDR2 YNFKEQ. This CDR3 spans 14 amino acids. It was patients with CD8+CD57+ cell expansion by flow cytometry who were chosen for sequencing. Profiling of TCR beta VDJ combinations and CDR3 sequences used genomic DNA as template. One entry per CDR3 protein, called by TCRdb with MiXCR from the reads. Of a few hundred thousand distinct CDR3 sequences in the sample, more than 25% were seen once. The sample is drawn from a study of CD8+CD57+ T cells in acquired aplastic anemia.

Sequencing was performed on sorted CD4+, CD8+, or CD8+CD57+ T cells (not recorded which) from PBMCs. The clonotype was recovered from a human donor with aplastic anemia. The rearrangement joins TRBV4-2 to TRBJ2-5; TRBD1 might be the D (6 bases). CDR3 in DNA: TGTACCAGCAGCAATACAGGGTCGGGGGAGACCCAGTACTTC. It specifies CTSSNTGSGETQYF.